A selection of T cell receptor beta chains follows, all from one sample in a study of identifying expanded T cells in peripheral blood. Libraries were prepared by immunoSEQ multiplex PCR; TCRdb keeps only in-frame clonotypes and omits some of them. The repertoire holds tens of thousands of clones, with about 83% as singletons. The sample was blood. All receptors derive from a person between 18 and 70 years old in good health. Both conserved end residues are part of each CDR3. The D gene is left open where the match is weak. Clone size is stated in some rows and not others, as once, few, many or a class when expanded.

cdr3_length	d_call	clone_size	v_call	j_call	cdr3_aa	cdr3_nt
15	-	-	TRBV9	TRBJ2-3	CASSVDIGYSDTQYF	TGTGCCAGCAGCGTAGATATCGGCTATTCAGATACGCAGTATTTT
13	-	-	TRBV6-1	TRBJ2-2	CASSEWVSGELFF	TGTGCCAGCAGTGAATGGGTCTCCGGGGAGCTGTTTTTT
15	TRBD1	-	TRBV7-8	TRBJ1-4	CASRSAGGGNEKLFF	TGTGCCAGCAGGTCGGCAGGGGGTGGCAATGAAAAACTGTTTTTT
14	-	-	TRBV30	TRBJ2-5	CAWSVLGRDETQYF	TGTGCCTGGAGTGTACTGGGCAGGGACGAGACCCAGTACTTC
13	-	-	TRBV9	TRBJ1-4	CASSPGASEKLFF	TGTGCCAGCAGCCCGGGGGCATCGGAAAAACTGTTTTTT
15	TRBD1	-	TRBV28	TRBJ1-4	CASSLPGTGEEKLFF	TGTGCCAGCAGTTTACCCGGGACAGGGGAAGAAAAACTGTTTTTT
15	TRBD1	-	TRBV7-9	TRBJ2-1	CASSSQGAQDNEQFF	TGTGCCAGCAGCTCGCAGGGGGCACAGGACAATGAGCAGTTCTTC
16	-	-	TRBV18	TRBJ2-7	CASSRERLGISYEQYF	TGTGCCAGCTCACGGGAGCGATTGGGCATCTCCTACGAGCAGTACTTC
15	-	-	TRBV28	TRBJ2-4	CASSRPTLAKNIQYF	TGTGCCAGCAGTCGACCGACGCTAGCCAAAAACATTCAGTACTTC
15	TRBD1	-	TRBV11-2	TRBJ1-5	CASSLAGGLDQPQHF	TGTGCCAGCAGCTTAGCAGGGGGCCTCGATCAGCCCCAGCATTTT
16	TRBD2	once	TRBV4-3	TRBJ2-5	CASSQVGASGTETQYF	TGCGCCAGCAGCCAAGTCGGGGCTAGCGGGACGGAGACCCAGTACTTC
16	TRBD2	-	TRBV6-6	TRBJ2-3	CASSTHTSGATDTQYF	TGTGCCAGCAGTACCCATACTAGCGGGGCGACAGATACGCAGTATTTT
13	-	-	TRBV14	TRBJ2-5	CASSQDWQGTQYF	TGTGCCAGCAGCCAAGATTGGCAGGGGACCCAGTACTTC
14	-	-	TRBV6-1	TRBJ2-7	CASSLSGPSYEQYF	TGTGCCAGCAGTCTGTCCGGGCCTTCCTACGAGCAGTACTTC
13	-	-	TRBV19	TRBJ1-2	CASSIRQEGSYTF	TGTGCCAGTAGTATCCGGCAGGAAGGGAGCTACACCTTC
16	TRBD2	-	TRBV28	TRBJ2-3	CASSLTSGRRTDTQYF	TGTGCCAGCAGTTTAACCAGCGGGAGGCGCACAGATACGCAGTATTTT
16	-	-	TRBV18	TRBJ1-1	CASSPSRQGLNTEAFF	TGTGCCAGCTCACCAAGCAGGCAGGGCTTGAACACTGAAGCTTTCTTT
15	-	-	TRBV10-3	TRBJ2-7	CAISVTSTPLDEQYF	TGTGCCATCAGTGTTACTAGTACGCCGTTGGACGAGCAGTACTTC
14	TRBD2	-	TRBV9	TRBJ2-1	CASGLAGFYNEQFF	TGTGCCAGCGGCCTAGCGGGATTCTACAATGAGCAGTTCTTC
13	-	-	TRBV12-5	TRBJ1-2	CASGLDSSYGYTF	TGTGCTAGTGGCCTAGATAGTTCATATGGCTACACCTTC
11	-	-	TRBV5-1	TRBJ2-2	CASSNTGELFF	TGCGCCAGCAGTAACACCGGGGAGCTGTTTTTT
15	-	-	TRBV7-3	TRBJ2-3	CASSLDVGGPDTQYF	TGTGCCAGCAGCTTAGACGTGGGAGGTCCCGATACGCAGTATTTT
15	TRBD2	-	TRBV7-9	TRBJ2-7	CASSLTGLASYEQYF	TGTGCCAGCAGCTTAACGGGACTAGCCAGCTACGAGCAGTACTTC
13	-	-	TRBV7-9	TRBJ2-3	CASSLDFTDTQYF	TGTGCCAGCAGCTTAGACTTCACAGATACGCAGTATTTT
15	-	-	TRBV29-1	TRBJ2-2	CSAGAARGNTGELFF	TGCAGCGCTGGTGCGGCCAGGGGGAACACCGGGGAGCTGTTTTTT
13	-	-	TRBV28	TRBJ1-2	CASSTLQGLFHTF	TGTGCCAGCAGTACGTTACAGGGACTCTTTCACACCTTC